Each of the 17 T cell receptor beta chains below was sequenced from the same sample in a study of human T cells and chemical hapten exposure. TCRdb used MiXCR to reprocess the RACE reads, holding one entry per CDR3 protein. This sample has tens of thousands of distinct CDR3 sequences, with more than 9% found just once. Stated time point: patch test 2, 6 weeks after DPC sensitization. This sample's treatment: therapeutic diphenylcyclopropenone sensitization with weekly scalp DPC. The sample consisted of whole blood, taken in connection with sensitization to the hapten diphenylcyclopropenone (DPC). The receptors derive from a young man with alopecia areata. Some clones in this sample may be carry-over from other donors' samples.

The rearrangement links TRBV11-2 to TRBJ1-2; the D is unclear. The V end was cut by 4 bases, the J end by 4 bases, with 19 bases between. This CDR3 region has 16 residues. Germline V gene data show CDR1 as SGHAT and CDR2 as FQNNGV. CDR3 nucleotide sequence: TGTGCCAGCAGCTCTCCAGGCCGGGCCAGACCCTATGGCTACACCTTC. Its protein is CASSSPGRARPYGYTF.

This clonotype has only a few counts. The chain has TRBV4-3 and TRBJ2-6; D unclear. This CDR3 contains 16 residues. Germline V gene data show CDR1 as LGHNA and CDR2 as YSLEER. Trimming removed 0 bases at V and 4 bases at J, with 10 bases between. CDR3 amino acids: CASSQDPTPGANVLTF. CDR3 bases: TGCGCCAGCAGCCAAGATCCGACACCGGGGGCCAACGTCCTGACTTTC.

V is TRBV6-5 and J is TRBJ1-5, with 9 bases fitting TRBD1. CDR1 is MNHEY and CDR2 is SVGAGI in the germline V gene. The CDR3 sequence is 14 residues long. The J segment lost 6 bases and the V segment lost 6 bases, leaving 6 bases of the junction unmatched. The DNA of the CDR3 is TGTGCCAGCAGGCCGGACAGGGGACGTCAGCCCCAGCATTTT. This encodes CASRPDRGRQPQHF.

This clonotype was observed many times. The CDR3 loop reads CASSSRTLYGYTF. CDR3 in DNA: TGTGCCAGCAGCTCGCGGACGCTCTATGGCTACACCTTC. V and J are TRBV7-9 and TRBJ1-2; D uncertain. Germline V gene data show CDR1 as SEHNR and CDR2 as FQNEAQ (reference sequence). The length of the CDR3 is 13 residues. V was clipped by 4 bases and J by 4 bases, with 10 bases between them.

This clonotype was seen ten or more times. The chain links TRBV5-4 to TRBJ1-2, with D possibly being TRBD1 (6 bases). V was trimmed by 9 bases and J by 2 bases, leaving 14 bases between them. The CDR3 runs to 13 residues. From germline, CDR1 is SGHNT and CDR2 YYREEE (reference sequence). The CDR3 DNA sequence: TGTGCCACCGCGAGGGACAACAACTATGGCTACACCTTC. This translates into CATARDNNYGYTF.

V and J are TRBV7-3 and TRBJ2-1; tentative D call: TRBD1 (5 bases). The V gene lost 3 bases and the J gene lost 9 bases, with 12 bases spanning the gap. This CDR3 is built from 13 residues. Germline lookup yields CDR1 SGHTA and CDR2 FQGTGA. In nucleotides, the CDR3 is TGTGCCAGCAGCTTGGGTCAGGGCGGTGAGCAGTTCTTC. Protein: CASSLGQGGEQFF. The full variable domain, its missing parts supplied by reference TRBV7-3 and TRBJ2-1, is GAGVSQTPSNKVTEKGKYVELRCDPISGHTALYWYRQSLGQGPEFLIYFQGTGAADDSGLPNDRFFAVRPEGSVSTLKIQRTERGDSAVYLCASSLGQGGEQFFGPGTRLTVL.

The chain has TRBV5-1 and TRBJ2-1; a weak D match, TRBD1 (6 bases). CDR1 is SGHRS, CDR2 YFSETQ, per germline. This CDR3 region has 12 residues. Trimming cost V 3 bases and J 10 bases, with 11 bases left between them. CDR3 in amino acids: CASSYQTGEQFF. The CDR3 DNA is TGCGCCAGCAGCTACCAGACAGGAGAGCAGTTCTTC.

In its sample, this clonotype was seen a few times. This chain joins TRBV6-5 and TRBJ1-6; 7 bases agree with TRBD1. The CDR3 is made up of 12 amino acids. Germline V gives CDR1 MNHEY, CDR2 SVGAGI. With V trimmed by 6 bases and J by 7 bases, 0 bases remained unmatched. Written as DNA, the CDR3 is TGTGCCAGCAGACAGGGGAATTCACCCCTCCACTTT. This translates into CASRQGNSPLHF.

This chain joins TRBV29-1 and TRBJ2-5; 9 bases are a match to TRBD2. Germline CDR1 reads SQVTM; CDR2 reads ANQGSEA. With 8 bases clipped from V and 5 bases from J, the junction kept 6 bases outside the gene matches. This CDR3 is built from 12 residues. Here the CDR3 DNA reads TGCAGCCCCGTCCTAGCGGGGGAGACCCAGTACTTC. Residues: CSPVLAGETQYF.

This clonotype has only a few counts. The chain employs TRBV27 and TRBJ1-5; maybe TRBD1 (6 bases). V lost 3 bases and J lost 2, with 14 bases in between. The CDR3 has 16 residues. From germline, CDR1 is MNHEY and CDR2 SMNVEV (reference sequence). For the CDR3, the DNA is TGTGCCAGCAGTTTCCGGGACACTTTTGGCAATCAGCCCCAGCATTTT. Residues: CASSFRDTFGNQPQHF.

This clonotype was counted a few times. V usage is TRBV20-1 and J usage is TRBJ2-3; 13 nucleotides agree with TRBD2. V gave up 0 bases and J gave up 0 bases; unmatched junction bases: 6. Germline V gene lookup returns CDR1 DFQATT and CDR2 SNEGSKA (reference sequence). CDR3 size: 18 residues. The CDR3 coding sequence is TGCAGTGCTAGAGATCTAGGGGGACTAGCGGGAAGCACAGATACGCAGTATTTT. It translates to CSARDLGGLAGSTDTQYF.

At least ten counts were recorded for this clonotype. The CDR3 coding sequence is TGTGCCAGCTCACCAGTCAGGGCGCAGGCGAACACTGAAGCTTTCTTT. As protein: CASSPVRAQANTEAFF. The chain links TRBV18 to TRBJ1-1; D is possibly TRBD1 (5 bases). The germline V gene has CDR1 KGHSH and CDR2 LQKENI. V was clipped by 2 bases and J by 1 base, with 14 bases between them. The CDR3 loop spans 16 amino acids.

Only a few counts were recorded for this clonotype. The CDR3 loop is CSARPSDLRGTEAFF. The CDR3 DNA sequence: TGCAGTGCTAGGCCGAGTGATTTGAGGGGCACTGAAGCTTTCTTT. The chain is built from TRBV20-1 and TRBJ1-1, with D perhaps TRBD1 (5 bases). Trimming stripped 3 bases from V and 4 bases from J, with 18 bases between. The germline gives CDR1 DFQATT, CDR2 SNEGSKA (reference sequence). The CDR3 sequence is 15 residues long.

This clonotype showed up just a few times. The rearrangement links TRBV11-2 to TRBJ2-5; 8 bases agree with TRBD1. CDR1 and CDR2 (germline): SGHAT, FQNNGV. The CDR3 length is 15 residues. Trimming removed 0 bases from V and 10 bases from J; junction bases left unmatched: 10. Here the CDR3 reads CASSLDRGQGSNQYF. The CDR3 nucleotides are TGTGCCAGCAGCTTAGATCGAGGACAGGGTAGCAACCAGTACTTC.

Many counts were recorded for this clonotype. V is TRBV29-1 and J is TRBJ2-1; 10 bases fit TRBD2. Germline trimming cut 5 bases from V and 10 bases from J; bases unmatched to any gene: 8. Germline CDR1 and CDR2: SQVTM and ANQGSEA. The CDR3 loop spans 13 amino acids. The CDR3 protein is CSVNSGGPREQFF. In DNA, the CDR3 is TGCAGCGTTAATAGCGGGGGGCCGCGCGAGCAGTTCTTC.

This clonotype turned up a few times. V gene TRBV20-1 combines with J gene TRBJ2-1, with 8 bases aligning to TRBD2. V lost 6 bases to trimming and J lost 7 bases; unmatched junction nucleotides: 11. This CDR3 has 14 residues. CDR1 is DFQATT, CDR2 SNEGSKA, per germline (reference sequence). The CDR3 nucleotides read TGCAGTGCCAGCCCCTTCGGACTAGCTAATGAGCAGTTCTTC. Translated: CSASPFGLANEQFF.

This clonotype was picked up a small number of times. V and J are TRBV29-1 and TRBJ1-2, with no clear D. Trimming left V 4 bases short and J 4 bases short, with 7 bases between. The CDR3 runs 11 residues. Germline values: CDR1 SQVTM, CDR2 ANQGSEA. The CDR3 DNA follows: TGCAGCGTTGCAGACACCTATGGCTACACCTTC. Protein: CSVADTYGYTF.